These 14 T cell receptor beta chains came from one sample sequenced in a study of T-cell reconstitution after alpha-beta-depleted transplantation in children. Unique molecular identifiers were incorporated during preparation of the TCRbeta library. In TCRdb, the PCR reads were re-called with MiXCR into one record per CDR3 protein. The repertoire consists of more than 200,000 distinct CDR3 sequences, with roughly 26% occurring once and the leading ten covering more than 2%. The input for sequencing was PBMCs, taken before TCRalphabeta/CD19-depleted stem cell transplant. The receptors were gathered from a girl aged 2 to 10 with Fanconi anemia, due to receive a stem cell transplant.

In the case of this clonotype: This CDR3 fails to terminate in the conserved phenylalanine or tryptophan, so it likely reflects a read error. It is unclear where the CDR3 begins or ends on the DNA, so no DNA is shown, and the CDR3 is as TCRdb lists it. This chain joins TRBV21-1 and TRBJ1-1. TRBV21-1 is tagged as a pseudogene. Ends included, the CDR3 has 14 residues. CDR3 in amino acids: CASSKERYSVEAFS.

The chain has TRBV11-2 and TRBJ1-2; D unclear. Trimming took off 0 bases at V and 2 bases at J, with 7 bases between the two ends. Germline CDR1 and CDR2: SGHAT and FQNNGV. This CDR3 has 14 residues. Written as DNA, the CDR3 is TGTGCCAGCAGCTTAGAGGTCGTGAACTATGGCTACACCTTC. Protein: CASSLEVVNYGYTF.

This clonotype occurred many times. In nucleotides, the CDR3 is TGTGCCAGCAGTTTCTCACAGGGAGGCAATCAGCCCCAGCATTTT. It translates to CASSFSQGGNQPQHF. The chain combines TRBV12-3 or TRBV12-4 with TRBJ1-5, with D possibly matching TRBD1 (6 bases). The V and J ends lost 3 bases and 2 bases respectively, with 11 bases between them. The CDR3 is 15 residues long.

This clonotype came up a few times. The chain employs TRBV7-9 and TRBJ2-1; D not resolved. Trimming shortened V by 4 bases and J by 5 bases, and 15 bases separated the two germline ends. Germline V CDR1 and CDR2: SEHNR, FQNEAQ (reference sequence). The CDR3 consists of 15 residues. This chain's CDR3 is CASSSDSAPNNEQFF. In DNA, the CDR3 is TGTGCCAGCAGCTCAGACTCAGCCCCTAACAATGAGCAGTTCTTC.

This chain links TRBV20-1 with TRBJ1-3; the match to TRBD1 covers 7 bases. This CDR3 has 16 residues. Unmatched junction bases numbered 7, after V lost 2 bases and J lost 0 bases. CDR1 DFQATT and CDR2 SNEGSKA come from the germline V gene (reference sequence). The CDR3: CSARWDSGASGNTIYF. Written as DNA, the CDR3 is TGCAGTGCTAGATGGGACAGTGGGGCCTCTGGAAACACCATATATTTT.

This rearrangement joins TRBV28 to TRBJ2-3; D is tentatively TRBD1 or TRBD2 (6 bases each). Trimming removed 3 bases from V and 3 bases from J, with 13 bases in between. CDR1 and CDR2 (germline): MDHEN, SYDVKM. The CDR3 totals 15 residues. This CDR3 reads CASSFWGARTDTQYF. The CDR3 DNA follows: TGTGCCAGCAGTTTCTGGGGGGCTCGTACAGATACGCAGTATTTT. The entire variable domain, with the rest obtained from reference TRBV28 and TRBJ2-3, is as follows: DVKVTQSSRYLVKRTGEKVFLECVQDMDHENMFWYRQDPGLGLRLIYFSYDVKMKEKGDIPEGYSVSREKKERFSLILESASTNQTSMYLCASSFWGARTDTQYFGPGTRLTVL.

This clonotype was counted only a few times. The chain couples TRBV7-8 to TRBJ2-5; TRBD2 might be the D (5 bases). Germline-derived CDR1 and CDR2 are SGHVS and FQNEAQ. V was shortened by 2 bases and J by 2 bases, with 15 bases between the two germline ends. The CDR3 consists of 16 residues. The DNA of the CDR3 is TGTGCCAGCAGCTTAATTTCCAGAGGGAAGCAAGAGACCCAGTACTTC. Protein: CASSLISRGKQETQYF.

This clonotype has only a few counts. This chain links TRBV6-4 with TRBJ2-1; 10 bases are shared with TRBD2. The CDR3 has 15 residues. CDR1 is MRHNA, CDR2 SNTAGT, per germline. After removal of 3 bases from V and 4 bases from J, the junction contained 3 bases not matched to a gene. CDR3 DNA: TGTGCCAGCAGTGAACTAGCGGGATCTTACAATGAGCAGTTCTTC. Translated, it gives CASSELAGSYNEQFF.

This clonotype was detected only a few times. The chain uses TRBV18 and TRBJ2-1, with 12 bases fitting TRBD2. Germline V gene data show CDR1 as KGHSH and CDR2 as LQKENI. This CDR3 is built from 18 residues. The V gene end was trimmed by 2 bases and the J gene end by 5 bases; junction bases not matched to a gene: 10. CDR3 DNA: TGTGCCAGCTCACCAGGAAGGTCTAGCGGGAGGGCCAACAATGAGCAGTTCTTC. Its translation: CASSPGRSSGRANNEQFF.

This chain's CDR3 is CASSLPASYLNTEAFF. The CDR3 bases are TGTGCCAGCAGCTTACCGGCGAGTTACCTGAACACTGAAGCTTTCTTT. The rearrangement joins TRBV7-6 to TRBJ1-1; D is unresolved. V was clipped by 2 bases and J by 0 bases, with 13 bases between them. The CDR3 spans 16 residues. Germline V gene lookup returns CDR1 SGHVS and CDR2 FNYEAQ.

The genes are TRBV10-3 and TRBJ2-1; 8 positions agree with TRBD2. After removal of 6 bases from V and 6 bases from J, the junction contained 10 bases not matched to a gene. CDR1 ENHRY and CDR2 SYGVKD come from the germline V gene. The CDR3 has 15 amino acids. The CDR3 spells CAIRGREDTANEQFF. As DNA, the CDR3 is TGTGCCATCAGGGGGCGGGAGGATACCGCCAATGAGCAGTTCTTC.

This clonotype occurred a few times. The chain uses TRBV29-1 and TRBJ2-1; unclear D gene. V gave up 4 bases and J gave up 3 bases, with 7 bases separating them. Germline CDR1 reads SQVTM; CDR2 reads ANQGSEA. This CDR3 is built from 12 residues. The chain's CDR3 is CSVVAIYNEQFF. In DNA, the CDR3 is TGCAGCGTTGTAGCCATCTACAATGAGCAGTTCTTC.

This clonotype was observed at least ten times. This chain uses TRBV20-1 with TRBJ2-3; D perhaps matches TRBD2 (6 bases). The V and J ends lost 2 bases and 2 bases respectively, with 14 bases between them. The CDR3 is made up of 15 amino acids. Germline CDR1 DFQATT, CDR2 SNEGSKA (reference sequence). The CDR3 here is CSARKFGSSTDTQYF. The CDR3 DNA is TGCAGTGCTAGAAAATTCGGGAGCTCCACAGATACGCAGTATTTT.

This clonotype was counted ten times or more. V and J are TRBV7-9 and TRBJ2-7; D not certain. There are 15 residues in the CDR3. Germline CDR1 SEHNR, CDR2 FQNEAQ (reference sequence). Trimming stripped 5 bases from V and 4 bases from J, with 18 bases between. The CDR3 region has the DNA TGTGCCAGCAGCGCCCGAGACCTTCCCCGTTACGAGCAGTACTTC. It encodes CASSARDLPRYEQYF.